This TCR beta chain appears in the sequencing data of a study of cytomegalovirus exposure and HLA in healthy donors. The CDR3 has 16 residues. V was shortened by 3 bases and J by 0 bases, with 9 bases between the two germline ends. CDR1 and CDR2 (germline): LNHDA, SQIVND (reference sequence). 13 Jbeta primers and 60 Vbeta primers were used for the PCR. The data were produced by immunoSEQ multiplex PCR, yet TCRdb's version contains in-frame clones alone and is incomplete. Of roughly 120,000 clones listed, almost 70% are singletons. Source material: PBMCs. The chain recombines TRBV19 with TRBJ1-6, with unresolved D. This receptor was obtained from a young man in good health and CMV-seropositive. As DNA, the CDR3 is TGTGCCAGTAGTATTGATACGAGCTCCTATAATTCACCCCTCCACTTT. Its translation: CASSIDTSSYNSPLHF.